These 18 T cell receptor beta chains came from one sample sequenced in a study of shared T cell receptors in the human thymus. Libraries were prepared by immunoSEQ multiplex PCR; TCRdb keeps only in-frame clonotypes and omits some of them. The sample has approximately 400,000 clones; approximately 95% are singletons. The material sequenced was thymocytes. The source is a human donor.

This clone turned up a few times. The chain uses TRBV28 and TRBJ2-5; a weak D match, TRBD2 (5 bases). V lost 5 bases, J lost 0 bases, and 16 bases lay in between. Germline CDR1 MDHEN, CDR2 SYDVKM. CDR3 length: 16 amino acids. Written as DNA, the CDR3 is TGTGCCAGCAGTAAGCCGGACTGGCAGTACCAAGAGACCCAGTACTTC. Translating it yields CASSKPDWQYQETQYF.

The chain uses TRBV6-1 and TRBJ2-7; 8 bases align to TRBD1. The CDR3 contains 16 residues. V lost 1 base and J lost 3; bases outside the gene matches: 8. The V gene's germline CDR1 is MNHNS and CDR2 SASEGT. The CDR3 coding sequence is TGTGCCAGCAGTGAAGGACCGGGACAGGTCAGCTACGAGCAGTACTTC. Its translation is CASSEGPGQVSYEQYF.

V usage is TRBV4-2 and J usage is TRBJ2-7; D ambiguous. CDR1 LGHNA and CDR2 YNFKEQ come from the germline V gene. This CDR3 comprises 13 residues. Trimming took off 3 bases at V and 0 bases at J, with 6 bases between the two ends. The CDR3 reads CASSQASSYEQYF. CDR3 coding DNA: TGTGCCAGCAGCCAGGCTAGCTCCTACGAGCAGTACTTC.

The chain joins TRBV27 to TRBJ1-2, with a possible D match to TRBD1 (5 bases). The CDR3 contains 17 residues. Trimming left V 0 bases short and J 4 bases short, with 18 bases between. Germline V lookup: CDR1 MNHEY, CDR2 SMNVEV (reference sequence). The DNA for the CDR3 is TGTGCCAGCAGTTTATCATCGGGGGATGGACAACTCTATGGCTACACCTTC. It specifies CASSLSSGDGQLYGYTF.

CDR3 sequence: CASSHRANNYGYTF. CDR3 DNA sequence: TGTGCCAGCAGTCACCGGGCCAATAACTATGGCTACACCTTC. This chain uses TRBV11-2 with TRBJ1-2; no clear D. Trimming pared 6 bases from V and 1 base from J, leaving 12 bases between. In germline, CDR1 is SGHAT, CDR2 FQNNGV. CDR3 size: 14 residues. The full variable domain, completed using reference TRBV11-2 and TRBJ1-2, is EAGVAQSPRYKIIEKRQSVAFWCNPISGHATLYWYQQILGQGPKLLIQFQNNGVVDDSQLPKDRFSAERLKGVDSTLKIQPAKLEDSAVYLCASSHRANNYGYTFGSGTRLTVV.

The chain couples TRBV7-9 to TRBJ2-7; D gene uncertain. V lost 3 bases and J lost 1, with 13 bases in between. This CDR3 comprises 15 residues. Germline CDR1 and CDR2: SEHNR and FQNEAQ (reference sequence). CDR3 nucleotides: TGTGCCAGCAGCTTGGGATCACGGAGATCCTACGAGCAGTACTTC. Its translation is CASSLGSRRSYEQYF.

This clone was recorded only once. This chain joins TRBV9 and TRBJ2-1; D unclear. Germline V gene sequence: CDR1 SGDLS, CDR2 YYNGEE. The CDR3 spans 13 residues. The V gene lost 4 bases and the J gene lost 3 bases, with 8 bases spanning the gap. CDR3 DNA: TGTGCCAGCAGCCTCGTAGACTACAATGAGCAGTTCTTC. This translates into CASSLVDYNEQFF. The full variable domain, rest sourced from reference TRBV9 and TRBJ2-1, is DSGVTQTPKHLITATGQRVTLRCSPRSGDLSVYWYQQSLDQGLQFLIQYYNGEERAKGNILERFSAQQFPDLHSELNLSSLELGDSALYFCASSLVDYNEQFFGPGTRLTVL.

J is TRBJ2-5 and V is TRBV10-3, with TRBD2 matching over 8 bases. This CDR3 comprises 17 residues. J lost 5 bases, V lost 1 base, and 12 bases had no gene match. From germline, CDR1 is ENHRY and CDR2 SYGVKD. DNA of the CDR3: TGTGCCATCAGTGAGTACTTAGCGGGGTACCCTCCCGAGACCCAGTACTTC. It codes for CAISEYLAGYPPETQYF.

The CDR3 DNA follows: TGCGCCAGCAGCCAAAGGGGGCCGGCGGGTGATGGCTACACCTTC. It yields the protein CASSQRGPAGDGYTF. This chain connects TRBV4-1 to TRBJ1-2; TRBD1 agrees at 7 bases. The CDR3 runs 15 residues. Germline V gene data show CDR1 as MGHRA and CDR2 as YSYEKL. With 2 bases clipped from V and 6 bases from J, the junction kept 9 bases outside the gene matches.

The chain uses TRBV30 and TRBJ1-6; tentative D call: TRBD1 (5 bases). Between the trimmed V and J ends, which lost 7 bases and 10 bases, there was a span of 14 bases. Germline loops: CDR1 GTSNPN, CDR2 SVGIG (reference sequence). The CDR3 extends over 12 amino acids. CDR3 DNA sequence: TGTGCCTCCGACAGCTGTAACTCACCCCTCCACTTT. Translation: CASDSCNSPLHF.

The chain has TRBV6-1 and TRBJ1-4, with D possibly TRBD1 on 5 matching bases. Germline CDR1 MNHNS, CDR2 SASEGT. The V end lost 5 bases, the J end lost 12 bases, and 10 bases lay between the germline ends. This CDR3 comprises 11 residues. CDR3 DNA: TGTGCCAGCAGTTTGAGGGGAGAACTGTTTTTT. Translation gives CASSLRGELFF.

This chain links TRBV12-5 with TRBJ2-2; no definite D call. CDR3 size: 14 residues. V shed 0 bases and J shed 5 bases, with 7 bases lying between them. Germline V gene sequence: CDR1 LGHNT, CDR2 FRNRAP. CDR3 sequence (DNA): TGTGCTAGTGGTTTGGTAGATGGTACCGGGGAGCTGTTTTTT. Translated: CASGLVDGTGELFF.

V usage is TRBV7-2 and J usage is TRBJ2-1; D unresolved. CDR3 length: 14 residues. The ends were cut back, 1 base at V and 9 bases at J, with 13 bases in the middle. Per germline, CDR1 SGHTA and CDR2 FQGNSA. The CDR3 loop is CASSLGGGASEQFF. CDR3 nucleotides: TGTGCCAGCAGCTTAGGAGGCGGAGCCAGTGAGCAGTTCTTC.

The genes are TRBV30 and TRBJ1-5; D is possibly TRBD1 (5 bases). The CDR3 runs 15 residues. V lost 4 bases to trimming and J lost 7 bases, with 20 bases between them. Looked up from germline, CDR1 is GTSNPN and CDR2 is SVGIG (reference sequence). The DNA for the CDR3 is TGTGCCTGGAATCCACGGCGGGGGTTCCCACAGCCCCAGCATTTT. Encoded protein: CAWNPRRGFPQPQHF.

The chain uses TRBV5-1 and TRBJ2-3; TRBD1 is a possible D gene (5 bases). This CDR3 spans 14 amino acids. Germline CDR1 SGHRS, CDR2 YFSETQ. V lost 1 base and J 5 bases, leaving 11 bases between the germline ends. The CDR3 reads CASSLRGQKDTQYF. In DNA form, the CDR3 reads TGCGCCAGCAGCTTGAGGGGCCAAAAAGATACGCAGTATTTT.

The chain carries TRBV28 and TRBJ2-6, with unresolved D. From germline, CDR1 is MDHEN and CDR2 SYDVKM. With 6 bases removed from V and 2 bases from J, the gap between germline ends came to 8 bases. This CDR3 has 14 amino acids. The CDR3 DNA sequence: TGTGCCAGCAGGGTGGACCCTGGGGCCAACGTCCTGACTTTC. Amino acids: CASRVDPGANVLTF.

The V gene is TRBV7-2, the J gene TRBJ2-3, with a weak D call TRBD2 (6 bases). The CDR3 spans 18 residues. In germline, CDR1 is SGHTA, CDR2 FQGNSA. V was trimmed by 1 base and J by 0 bases, leaving 17 bases between them. The CDR3: CASSLVGGTSPSTDTQYF. The CDR3 DNA reads as TGTGCCAGCAGCTTAGTAGGCGGGACTTCCCCTAGCACAGATACGCAGTATTTT. Full variable domain (outside the CDR3, taken from reference TRBV7-2 and TRBJ2-3): GAGVSQSPSNKVTEKGKDVELRCDPISGHTALYWYRQSLGQGLEFLIYFQGNSAPDKSGLPSDRFSAERTGGSVSTLTIQRTQQEDSAVYLCASSLVGGTSPSTDTQYFGPGTRLTVL.

The chain has TRBV7-3 and TRBJ1-5, with 7 bases aligning to TRBD1. With 2 bases clipped from V and 10 bases from J, the junction kept 11 bases outside the gene matches. CDR3 length: 15 amino acids. The V gene's germline CDR1 is SGHTA and CDR2 FQGTGA. CDR3 residues: CASSLLGDRRSPQHF. The CDR3 DNA follows: TGTGCCAGCAGCTTATTGGGGGACAGAAGATCACCCCAGCATTTT. Using reference TRBV7-3 and TRBJ1-5 for the parts outside the CDR3, the full variable domain is GAGVSQTPSNKVTEKGKYVELRCDPISGHTALYWYRQSLGQGPEFLIYFQGTGAADDSGLPNDRFFAVRPEGSVSTLKIQRTERGDSAVYLCASSLLGDRRSPQHFGDGTRLSIL.